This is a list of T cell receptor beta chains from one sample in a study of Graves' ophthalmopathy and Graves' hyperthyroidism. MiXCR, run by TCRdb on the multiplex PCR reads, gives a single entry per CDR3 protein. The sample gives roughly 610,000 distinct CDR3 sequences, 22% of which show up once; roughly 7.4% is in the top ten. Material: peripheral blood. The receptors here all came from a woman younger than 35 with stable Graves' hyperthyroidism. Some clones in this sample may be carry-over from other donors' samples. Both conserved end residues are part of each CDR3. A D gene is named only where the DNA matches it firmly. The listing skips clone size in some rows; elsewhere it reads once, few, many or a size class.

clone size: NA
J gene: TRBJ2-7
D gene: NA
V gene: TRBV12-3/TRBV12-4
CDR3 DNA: TGTGCCAGCAGTAACTCGGACAGCTACGAGCAGTGCTTC
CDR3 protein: CASSNSDSYEQCF

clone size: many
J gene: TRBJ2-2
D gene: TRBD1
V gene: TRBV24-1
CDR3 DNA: TGTGCCACCAGTGATCCCGGGACAGTCACCGGGGAGCTGTTTTTT
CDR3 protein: CATSDPGTVTGELFF

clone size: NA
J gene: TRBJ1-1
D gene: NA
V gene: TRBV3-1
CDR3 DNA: TGTGCCAGCAGCCAAGACGCCCGGACGGCTTTCTTT
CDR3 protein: CASSQDARTAFF

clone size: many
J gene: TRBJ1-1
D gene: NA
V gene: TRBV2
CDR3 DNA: TGTGCCAGCAGCAGGGGTTTACACACTGAAGCTTTCTTT
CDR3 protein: CASSRGLHTEAFF

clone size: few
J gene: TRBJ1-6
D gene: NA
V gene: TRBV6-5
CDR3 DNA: TGTGCCAGCAGTTATTATTTATCGACAGCCTCAAATTCACCCCTCCACTTT
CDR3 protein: CASSYYLSTASNSPLHF

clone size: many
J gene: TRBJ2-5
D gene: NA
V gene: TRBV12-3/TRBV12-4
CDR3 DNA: TGTGCCAGCAGAGGACAAAACCAAGAGACCCAGTACTTC
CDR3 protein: CASRGQNQETQYF

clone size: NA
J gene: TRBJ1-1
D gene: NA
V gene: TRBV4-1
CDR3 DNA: TGCGCCAGCAGCCAAGTCGGACTTGGGTCTTTTTTCACCACTGAAGCTTTCTTT
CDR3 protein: CASSQVGLGSFFTTEAFF

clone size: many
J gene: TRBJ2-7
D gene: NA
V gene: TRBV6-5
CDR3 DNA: TGTGCCAGCACTTTTACCCGTGGGATAAGGAGCGACGAGCAGTACTTC
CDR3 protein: CASTFTRGIRSDEQYF

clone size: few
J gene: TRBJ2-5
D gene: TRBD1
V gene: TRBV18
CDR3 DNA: TGTGCCAGCTCACGAAACAGGGGACCTACCGAAGAGACCCAGTACTTC
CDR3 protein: CASSRNRGPTEETQYF

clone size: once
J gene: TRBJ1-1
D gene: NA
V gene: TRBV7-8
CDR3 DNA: TGTGCCAGCAGCTTATTGGGGGTGACCACTGAAGCTTTCTTT
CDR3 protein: CASSLLGVTTEAFF

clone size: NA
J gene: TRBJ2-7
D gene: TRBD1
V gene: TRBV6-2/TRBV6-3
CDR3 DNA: TGTGCCAGCAGGCGAGGACAGGTCGACGAGCAGTACTTC
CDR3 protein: CASRRGQVDEQYF

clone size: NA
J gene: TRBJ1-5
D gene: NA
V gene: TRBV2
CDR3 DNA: TGTGCCAGCAGTGAAGTTTGGGGACCTTGGGCCCAGCATTTT
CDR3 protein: CASSEVWGPWAQHF

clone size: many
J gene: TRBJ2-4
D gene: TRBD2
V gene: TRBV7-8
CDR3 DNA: TGTGCCAGCAGCTTAAGGCTAGCGGGGGCCAAAAACATTCAGTACTTC
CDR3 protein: CASSLRLAGAKNIQYF

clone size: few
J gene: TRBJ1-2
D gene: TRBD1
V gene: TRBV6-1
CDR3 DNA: TGTGCCAGCAGAACCGGACAGGGAGATGGCTACACCTTC
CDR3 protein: CASRTGQGDGYTF

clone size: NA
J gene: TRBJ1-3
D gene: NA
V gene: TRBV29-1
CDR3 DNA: TGCAGCGTGAGCCCCTCGGGGTCGGAAGGAAACACCATATATTTT
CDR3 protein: CSVSPSGSEGNTIYF

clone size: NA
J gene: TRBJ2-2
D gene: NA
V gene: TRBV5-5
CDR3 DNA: TGTGCCAGCAGCTTGGCTCTGACCACCGGGGAGCTGTTTTTT
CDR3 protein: CASSLALTTGELFF

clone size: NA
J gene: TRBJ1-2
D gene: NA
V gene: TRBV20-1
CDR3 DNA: TGCAGTGCTAGAGATTACGCGGGCGCCTGGGGCTACACCTTC
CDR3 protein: CSARDYAGAWGYTF

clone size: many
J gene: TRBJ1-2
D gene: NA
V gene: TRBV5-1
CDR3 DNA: TGCGCCAGCAGCATAACCGGGGCGACGGACTATGGCTACACCTTC
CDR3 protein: CASSITGATDYGYTF

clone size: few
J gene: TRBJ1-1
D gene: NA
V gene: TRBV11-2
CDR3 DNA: TGTGCCAGCAGCCGATCACGGGGCGGATGGAACACTGAAGCTTTCTTT
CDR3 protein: CASSRSRGGWNTEAFF

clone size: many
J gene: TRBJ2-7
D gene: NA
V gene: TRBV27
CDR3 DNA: TGTGCCAGCAGTACCAGCGTCCACTCCTACGAGCAGTACTTC
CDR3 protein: CASSTSVHSYEQYF

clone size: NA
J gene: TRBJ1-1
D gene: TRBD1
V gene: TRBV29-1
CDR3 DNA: TGCAGCGCCGAGGGGGCCATGAACACTGAAGCTTTCTTT
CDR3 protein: CSAEGAMNTEAFF

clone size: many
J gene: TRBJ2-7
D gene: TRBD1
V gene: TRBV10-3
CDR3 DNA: TGTGCCACAAGACAGGGCGACAGAGATTCCTACGGGCAGTACTTC
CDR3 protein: CATRQGDRDSYGQYF

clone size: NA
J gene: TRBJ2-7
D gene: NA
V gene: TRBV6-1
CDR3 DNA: TGTGCCAGCAGGCTAGGGTCCTCCGAGCAGTACTTC
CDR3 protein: CASRLGSSEQYF

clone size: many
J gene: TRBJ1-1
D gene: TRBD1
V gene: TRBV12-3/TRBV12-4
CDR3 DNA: TGTGCCAGCAATGACAGGGTGAGCACTGAAGCTTTCTTT
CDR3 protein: CASNDRVSTEAFF

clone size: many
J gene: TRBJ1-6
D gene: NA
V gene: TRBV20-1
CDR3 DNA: TGCAGTGCTCCCGGGGCCTCGAATTCACCCCTCCACTTT
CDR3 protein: CSAPGASNSPLHF

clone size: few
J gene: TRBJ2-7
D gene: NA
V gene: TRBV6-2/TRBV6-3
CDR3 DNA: TGTGCCAGCAGTTTCCGAGGGACGGACACCTACGAGCAGTACTTC
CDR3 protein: CASSFRGTDTYEQYF

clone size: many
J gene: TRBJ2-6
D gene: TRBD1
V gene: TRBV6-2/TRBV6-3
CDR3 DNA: TGTGCCAGCAGCGGATGGGACAGATCTTCTTCTGGGGCCAACGTCCTGACTTTC
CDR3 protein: CASSGWDRSSSGANVLTF

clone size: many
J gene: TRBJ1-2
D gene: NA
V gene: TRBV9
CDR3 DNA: TGTGCCAGCAGCGTAAGCTCACAAAACTATGGCTACACCTTC
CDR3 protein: CASSVSSQNYGYTF

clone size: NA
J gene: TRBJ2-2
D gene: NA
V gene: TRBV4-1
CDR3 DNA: TGCGCCAGCAGCCAAGTATGGACATCGAACACCGGGGAGCTGTTTTTT
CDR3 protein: CASSQVWTSNTGELFF

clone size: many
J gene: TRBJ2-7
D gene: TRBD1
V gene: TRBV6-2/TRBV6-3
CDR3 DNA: TGTGCCAGCGTAACAGGGGGCTCCGAGCAGTACTTC
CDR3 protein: CASVTGGSEQYF

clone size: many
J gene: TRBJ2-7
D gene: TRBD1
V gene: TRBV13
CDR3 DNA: TGTGCCAGCAGAAACGGACAGGGGGCCTACGAGCAGTACTTC
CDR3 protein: CASRNGQGAYEQYF

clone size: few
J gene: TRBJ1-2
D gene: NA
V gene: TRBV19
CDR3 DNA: TGTGCCAGTACCAAGGGGATCTATGGCTACACCTTC
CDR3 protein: CASTKGIYGYTF

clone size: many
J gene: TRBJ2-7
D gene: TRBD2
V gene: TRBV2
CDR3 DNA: TGTGCCAGCATTCCTAGACTAGCGGCCACCTACGAGCAGTACTTC
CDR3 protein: CASIPRLAATYEQYF

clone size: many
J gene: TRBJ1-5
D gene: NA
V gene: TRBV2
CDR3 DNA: TGTGCCAGCACCTACGGGGAGAATCAGCCCCAGCATTTT
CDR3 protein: CASTYGENQPQHF

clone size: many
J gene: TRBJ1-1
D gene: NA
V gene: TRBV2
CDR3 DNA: TGTGCCAGCAGGGTAGGGACGGACACTGAAGCTTCCTTT
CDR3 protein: CASRVGTDTEASF

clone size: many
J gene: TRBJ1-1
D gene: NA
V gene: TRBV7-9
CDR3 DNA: TGTGCCAGCAGCTTAGTGGATGGGACACCAGGAGCTTTCTTT
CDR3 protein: CASSLVDGTPGAFF

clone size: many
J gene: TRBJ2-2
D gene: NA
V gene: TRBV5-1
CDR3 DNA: TGCGCCAGCAGCTTGGGGACAATGAACACCGGGGAGCTGTTTTTT
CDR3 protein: CASSLGTMNTGELFF

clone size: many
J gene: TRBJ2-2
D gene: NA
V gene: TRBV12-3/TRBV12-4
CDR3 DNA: TGTGCCAGCACCATTAGTAACACCGGGGAGCTGTTTTTT
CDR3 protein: CASTISNTGELFF

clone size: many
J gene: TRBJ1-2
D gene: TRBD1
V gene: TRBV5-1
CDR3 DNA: TGCGCCAGCAGCTTCCCCCGGGGGGACAGGACCCTCCCGCCCTATGGCTACACCTTC
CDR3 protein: CASSFPRGDRTLPPYGYTF

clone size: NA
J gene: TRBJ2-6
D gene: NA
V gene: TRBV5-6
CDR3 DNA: TGTGCCAGCATCCAACTCTTAAGGGATATCTCTGGGGCCAACGTCCTGACTTTC
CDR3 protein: CASIQLLRDISGANVLTF

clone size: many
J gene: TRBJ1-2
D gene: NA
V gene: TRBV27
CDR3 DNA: TGTGCCAGCAGTTTTTTACCCCACTATGGCTACACCTTC
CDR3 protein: CASSFLPHYGYTF

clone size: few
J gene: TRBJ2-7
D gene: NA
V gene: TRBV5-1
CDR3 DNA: TGCGCCAGCAGCTCTCTAGTCGGACCCGATGAGCAGTACTTC
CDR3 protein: CASSSLVGPDEQYF

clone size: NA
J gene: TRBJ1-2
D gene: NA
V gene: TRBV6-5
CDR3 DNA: TGTGCCAGCAGTTACTCGACCGTAGCTAACTATGGCTACACCTTC
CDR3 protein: CASSYSTVANYGYTF

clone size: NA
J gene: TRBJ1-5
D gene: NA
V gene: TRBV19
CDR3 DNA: TGTGCCAGTACCTCTTTGAGGGCAGGCGAACAGCCCCAGCATTTT
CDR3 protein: CASTSLRAGEQPQHF

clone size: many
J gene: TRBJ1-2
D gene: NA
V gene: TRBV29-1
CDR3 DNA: TGCAGCGTTGAAGATCTAATGGACTATGGCTACACCTTC
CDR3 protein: CSVEDLMDYGYTF

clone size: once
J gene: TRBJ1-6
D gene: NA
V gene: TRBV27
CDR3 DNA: TGTGCCAGCAGTCCCTACGCGGGACCTAATTCACCCCTCCACTTT
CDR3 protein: CASSPYAGPNSPLHF

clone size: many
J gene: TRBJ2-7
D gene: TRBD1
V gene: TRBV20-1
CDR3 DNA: TGCAGTGCTAACCGGGACAGGGGGTTTTACGAGCAGTACTTC
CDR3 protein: CSANRDRGFYEQYF

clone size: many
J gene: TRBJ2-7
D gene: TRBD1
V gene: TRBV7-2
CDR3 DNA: TGTGCCAGCAGCACTAGACAGGGTCTCGAGCAGTACTTC
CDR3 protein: CASSTRQGLEQYF